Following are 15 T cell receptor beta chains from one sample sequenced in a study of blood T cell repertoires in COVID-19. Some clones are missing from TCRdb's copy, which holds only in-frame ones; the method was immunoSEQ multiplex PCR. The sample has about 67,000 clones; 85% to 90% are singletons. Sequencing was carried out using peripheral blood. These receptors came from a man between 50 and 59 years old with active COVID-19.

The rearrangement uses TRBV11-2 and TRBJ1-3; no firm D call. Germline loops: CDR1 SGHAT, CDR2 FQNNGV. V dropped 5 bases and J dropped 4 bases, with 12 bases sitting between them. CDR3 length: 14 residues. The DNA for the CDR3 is TGTGCCAGCAGCCAGCGGGGAGCGGGAAACACCATATATTTT. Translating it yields CASSQRGAGNTIYF.

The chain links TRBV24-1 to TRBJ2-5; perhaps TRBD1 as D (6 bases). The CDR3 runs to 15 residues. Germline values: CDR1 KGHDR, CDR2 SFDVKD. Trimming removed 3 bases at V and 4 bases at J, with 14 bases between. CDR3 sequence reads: CATSDQQGLVETQYF. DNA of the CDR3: TGTGCCACCAGTGATCAACAGGGATTGGTAGAGACCCAGTACTTC.

CDR3: CASSSPGLAHPDTQYF. The CDR3 bases are TGTGCCAGCAGTTCTCCGGGACTAGCGCATCCAGATACGCAGTATTTT. This chain joins TRBV6-6 and TRBJ2-3; 10 nucleotides align to TRBD2. The CDR3 has 16 residues. J lost 4 bases, V lost 4 bases, and 8 bases had no gene match. Germline loops: CDR1 MNHNY, CDR2 SVGAGI (reference sequence).

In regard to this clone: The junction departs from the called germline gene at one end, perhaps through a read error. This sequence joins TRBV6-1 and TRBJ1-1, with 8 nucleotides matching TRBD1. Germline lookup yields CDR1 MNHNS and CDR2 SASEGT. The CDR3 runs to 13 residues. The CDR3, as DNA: TGTGCCAGCAGCGAAGACAGGGGCACTGAAGCTTTCTTT. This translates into CASSEDRGTEAFF.

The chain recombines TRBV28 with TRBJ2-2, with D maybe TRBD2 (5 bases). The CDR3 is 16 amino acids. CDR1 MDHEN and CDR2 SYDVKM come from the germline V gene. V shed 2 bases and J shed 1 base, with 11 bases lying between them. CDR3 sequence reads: CASSLSTEVNTGELFF. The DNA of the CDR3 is TGTGCCAGCAGTTTAAGTACGGAGGTGAACACCGGGGAGCTGTTTTTT.

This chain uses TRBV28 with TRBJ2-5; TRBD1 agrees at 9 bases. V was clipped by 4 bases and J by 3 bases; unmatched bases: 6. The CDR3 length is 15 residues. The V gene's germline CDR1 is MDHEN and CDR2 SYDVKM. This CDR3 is CASSSTGQGEETQYF. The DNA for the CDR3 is TGTGCCAGCAGTTCCACGGGACAGGGAGAAGAGACCCAGTACTTC. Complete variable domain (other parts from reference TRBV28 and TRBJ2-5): DVKVTQSSRYLVKRTGEKVFLECVQDMDHENMFWYRQDPGLGLRLIYFSYDVKMKEKGDIPEGYSVSREKKERFSLILESASTNQTSMYLCASSSTGQGEETQYFGPGTRLLVL.

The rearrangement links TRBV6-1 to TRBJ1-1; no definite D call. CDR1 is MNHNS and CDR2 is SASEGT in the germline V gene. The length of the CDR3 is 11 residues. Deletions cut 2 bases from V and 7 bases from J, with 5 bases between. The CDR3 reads CASSEFYEAFF. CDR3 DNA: TGTGCCAGCAGTGAATTCTATGAAGCTTTCTTT.

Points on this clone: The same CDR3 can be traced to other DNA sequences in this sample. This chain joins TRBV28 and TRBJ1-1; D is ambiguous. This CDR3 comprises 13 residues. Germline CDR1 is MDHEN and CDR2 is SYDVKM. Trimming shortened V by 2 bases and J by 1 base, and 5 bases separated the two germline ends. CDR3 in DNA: TGTGCCAGCAGTTTAAGACAGAACACTGAAGCTTTCTTT. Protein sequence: CASSLRQNTEAFF.

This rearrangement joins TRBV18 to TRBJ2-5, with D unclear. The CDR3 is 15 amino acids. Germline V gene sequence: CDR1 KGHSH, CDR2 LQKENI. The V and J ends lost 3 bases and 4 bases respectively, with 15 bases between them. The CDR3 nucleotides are TGTGCCAGCTCACCCACGAGGTTAGACGGAGAGACCCAGTACTTC. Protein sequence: CASSPTRLDGETQYF.

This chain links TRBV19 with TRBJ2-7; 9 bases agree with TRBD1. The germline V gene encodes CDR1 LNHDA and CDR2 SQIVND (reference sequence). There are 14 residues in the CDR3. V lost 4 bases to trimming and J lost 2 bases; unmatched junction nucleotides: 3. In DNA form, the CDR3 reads TGTGCCAGTAGTAGGGGACAGGGAACCTACGAGCAGTACTTC. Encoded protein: CASSRGQGTYEQYF.

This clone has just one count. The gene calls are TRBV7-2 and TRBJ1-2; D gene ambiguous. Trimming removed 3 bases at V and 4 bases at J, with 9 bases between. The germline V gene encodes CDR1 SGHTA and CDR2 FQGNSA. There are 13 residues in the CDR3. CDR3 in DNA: TGTGCCAGCAGCTTCTCACAGCTCTATGGCTACACCTTC. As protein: CASSFSQLYGYTF.

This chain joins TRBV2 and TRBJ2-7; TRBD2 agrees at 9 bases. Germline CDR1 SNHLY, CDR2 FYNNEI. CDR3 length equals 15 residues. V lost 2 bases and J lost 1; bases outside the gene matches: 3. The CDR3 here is CASSELAGVSYEQYF. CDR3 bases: TGTGCCAGCAGTGAATTAGCGGGAGTTTCCTACGAGCAGTACTTC. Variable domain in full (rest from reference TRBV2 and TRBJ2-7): EPEVTQTPSHQVTQMGQEVILRCVPISNHLYFYWYRQILGQKVEFLVSFYNNEISEKSEIFDDQFSVERPDGSNFTLKIRSTKLEDSAMYFCASSELAGVSYEQYFGPGTRLTVT.

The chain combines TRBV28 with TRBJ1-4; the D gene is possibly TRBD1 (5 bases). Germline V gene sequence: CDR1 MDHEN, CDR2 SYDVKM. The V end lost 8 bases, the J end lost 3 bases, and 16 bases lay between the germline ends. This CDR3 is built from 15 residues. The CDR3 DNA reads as TGTGCCAGCGTGACATCAGCGGGGGCTAATGAAAAACTGTTTTTT. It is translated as CASVTSAGANEKLFF.

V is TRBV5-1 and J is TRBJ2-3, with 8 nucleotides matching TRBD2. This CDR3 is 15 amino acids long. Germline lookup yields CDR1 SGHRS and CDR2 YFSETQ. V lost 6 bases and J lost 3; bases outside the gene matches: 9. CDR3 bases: TGCGCCAGCACCGGGAGGGGAGGAAGAACAGATACGCAGTATTTT. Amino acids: CASTGRGGRTDTQYF.

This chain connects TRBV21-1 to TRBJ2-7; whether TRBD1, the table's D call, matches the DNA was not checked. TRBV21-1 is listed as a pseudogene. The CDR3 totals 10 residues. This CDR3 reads CASSRQRKYF. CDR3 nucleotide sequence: TGTGCCAGCAGCCGACAGAGGAAGTACTTC.